Listed here are 12 T cell receptor beta chains from one sample, sequenced in a study of T cells in localized non-small cell lung cancer (TCRdb year 2020). Libraries were built with the immunoSEQ multiplex PCR assay. In TCRdb, the immuneACCESS table is reduced to in-frame sequences with V and J assigned. These tables do not hold every clone; where another copy was compared, an unresolved V gene accounts for under half, and the others remain unexplained. Recorded for this sample are fewer than 35,000 clones; 85% to 90% of them occurred a single time. Around 4.3% of the sample is in the top ten clones. The sample in question was peripheral blood, obtained before any cancer treatment. The origin of the receptors is a man aged 35 to 69 with stage I lung adenocarcinoma.

The chain employs TRBV18 and TRBJ2-7; a possible D gene is TRBD2 (6 bases). Germline V gives CDR1 KGHSH, CDR2 LQKENI. The CDR3 consists of 14 residues. With 8 bases removed from V and 2 bases from J, the gap between germline ends came to 16 bases. CDR3 bases: TGTGCCAGCACGGGCGGGGAGTACCCCTACGAGCAGTACTTC. Translation: CASTGGEYPYEQYF.

V is TRBV6-1 and J is TRBJ2-7, with 8 bases that match TRBD2. Germline V lookup: CDR1 MNHNS, CDR2 SASEGT. The junction had 14 bases not matched to a gene; V was cut back by 4 bases and J by 0 bases. There are 18 residues in the CDR3. CDR3 sequence: CASSGGEVSGLDSYEQYF. CDR3 coding DNA: TGTGCCAGCAGTGGGGGGGAGGTCTCGGGACTAGACTCCTACGAGCAGTACTTC.

This clone was observed a handful of times. V is TRBV7-7 and J is TRBJ1-2; D is ambiguous. The CDR3 contains 16 residues. CDR1 and CDR2 (germline): SSHAT, FNYEAQ (reference sequence). Trimming left V 5 bases short and J 2 bases short, with 18 bases between. CDR3 coding DNA: TGTGCCAGCAGCCGTCGACGAGGGCCGTCCAACTATGGCTACACCTTC. Protein product: CASSRRRGPSNYGYTF. The variable domain in full, completed from reference TRBV7-7 and TRBJ1-2, reads GAGVSQSPRYKVTKRGQDVTLRCDPISSHATLYWYQQALGQGPEFLTYFNYEAQPDKSGLPSDRFSAERPEGSISTLTIQRTEQRDSAMYRCASSRRRGPSNYGYTFGSGTRLTVV.

The V and J genes are TRBV5-1 and TRBJ2-7; D not resolved. V dropped 4 bases and J dropped 4 bases, with 12 bases sitting between them. This CDR3 comprises 13 residues. CDR1 SGHRS and CDR2 YFSETQ come from the germline V gene. The CDR3 spells CASSLRPEYEQYF. In DNA, the CDR3 is TGCGCCAGCAGCCTAAGGCCAGAGTACGAGCAGTACTTC.

This chain uses TRBV15 with TRBJ1-5; TRBD1 aligns across 7 bases. In germline, CDR1 is LNHNV, CDR2 YYDKDF (reference sequence). The CDR3 is made up of 14 amino acids. V trimming: 6 bases; J trimming: 3 bases; junction bases outside the gene matches: 5. The CDR3 DNA follows: TGTGCCACCAGGGCAGGGGGACCCAATCAGCCCCAGCATTTT. Translated, it gives CATRAGGPNQPQHF. The complete variable domain, with remaining parts taken from reference TRBV15 and TRBJ1-5, reads DAMVIQNPRYQVTQFGKPVTLSCSQTLNHNVMYWYQQKSSQAPKLLFHYYDKDFNNEADTPDNFQSRRPNTSFCFLDIRSPGLGDTAMYLCATRAGGPNQPQHFGDGTRLSIL.

The V and J genes are TRBV27 and TRBJ1-6, with a tentative D call TRBD1 (5 bases). Germline V gene sequence: CDR1 MNHEY, CDR2 SMNVEV (reference sequence). V gave up 0 bases and J gave up 5 bases, with 8 bases separating them. There are 15 residues in the CDR3. CDR3 protein: CASSLSPGHNSPLHF. DNA for the CDR3: TGTGCCAGCAGTTTATCGCCAGGGCATAATTCACCCCTCCACTTT.

This clone was counted a single time. The J gene is TRBJ1-2, the V gene TRBV7-8; perhaps TRBD1 as D (5 bases). The CDR3 runs 13 residues. V was pared by 3 bases and J by 6 bases, with 11 bases between. The V gene's germline CDR1 is SGHVS and CDR2 FQNEAQ. The CDR3 region has the DNA TGTGCCAGCAGCTTGGGGGAGGGAGATGGCTACACCTTC. This sequence encodes CASSLGEGDGYTF. Together with reference TRBV7-8 and TRBJ1-2, the CDR3 gives the full variable domain: GAGVSQSPRYKVAKRGQDVALRCDPISGHVSLFWYQQALGQGPEFLTYFQNEAQLDKSGLPSDRFFAERPEGSVSTLKIQRTQQEDSAVYLCASSLGEGDGYTFGSGTRLTVV.

The chain uses TRBV9 and TRBJ2-3, with 14 positions matching TRBD2. With 4 bases clipped from V and 1 base from J, the junction kept 8 bases outside the gene matches. This CDR3 is built from 18 residues. Germline CDR1 is SGDLS and CDR2 is YYNGEE. Written as DNA, the CDR3 is TGTGCCAGCAGCTACGGGACTAGCGGGGGAGGGGGCACAGATACGCAGTATTTT. Its protein product is CASSYGTSGGGGTDTQYF.

V usage is TRBV5-1 and J usage is TRBJ1-2; TRBD1 matches 9 bases. The germline V gene encodes CDR1 SGHRS and CDR2 YFSETQ. This CDR3 is built from 15 residues. The trim removed 4 bases at V and 6 bases at J, leaving 10 bases unmatched. Here the CDR3 DNA reads TGCGCCAGCAGCCTACTACCGGGACAGGGTAATGGCTACACCTTC. This translates into CASSLLPGQGNGYTF.

A single count supports this clone. The V gene is TRBV15, the J gene TRBJ1-5; D unresolved. The CDR3 runs to 12 residues. Trimming took off 4 bases at V and 3 bases at J, with 4 bases between the two ends. Germline V gene sequence: CDR1 LNHNV, CDR2 YYDKDF (reference sequence). The CDR3 bases are TGTGCCACCAGCATCGTCAATCAGCCCCAGCATTTT. Amino acid sequence: CATSIVNQPQHF.

The chain has TRBV27 and TRBJ2-7, with a weak D call TRBD2 (7 bases). The CDR3 has 17 amino acids. The germline V gene encodes CDR1 MNHEY and CDR2 SMNVEV (reference sequence). The germline V and J ends were trimmed by 2 bases and 2 bases, with 19 bases remaining between them. The CDR3 DNA reads TGTGCCAGCAGTTTAACAAGGGGGGGGATCCAGACCTACGAGCAGTACTTC. The encoded protein is CASSLTRGGIQTYEQYF.

The chain joins TRBV4-1 to TRBJ2-7, with D perhaps matching TRBD1 (6 bases). Trimming stripped 4 bases from V and 4 bases from J, with 11 bases between. CDR3 length: 13 residues. Per the germline V gene, CDR1 is MGHRA and CDR2 is YSYEKL. The CDR3 loop reads CASSRLQGYEQYF. The CDR3 nucleotides read TGCGCCAGCAGCCGATTACAGGGTTACGAGCAGTACTTC.